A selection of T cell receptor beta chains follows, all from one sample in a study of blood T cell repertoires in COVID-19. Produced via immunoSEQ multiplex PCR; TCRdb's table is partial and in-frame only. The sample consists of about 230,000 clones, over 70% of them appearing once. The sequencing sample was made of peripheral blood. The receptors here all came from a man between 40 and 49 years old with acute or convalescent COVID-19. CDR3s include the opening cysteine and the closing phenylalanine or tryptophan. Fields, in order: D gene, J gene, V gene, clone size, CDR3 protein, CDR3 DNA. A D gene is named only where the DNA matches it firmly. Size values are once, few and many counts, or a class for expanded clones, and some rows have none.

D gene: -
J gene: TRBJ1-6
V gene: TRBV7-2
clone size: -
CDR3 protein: CASSPNSLFNSPLHF
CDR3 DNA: TGTGCCAGCAGCCCAAACTCTCTTTTTAATTCACCCCTCCACTTT

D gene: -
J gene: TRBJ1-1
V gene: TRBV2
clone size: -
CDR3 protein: CASSASEWNTEAFF
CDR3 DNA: TGTGCCAGCAGTGCTAGTGAATGGAACACTGAAGCTTTCTTT

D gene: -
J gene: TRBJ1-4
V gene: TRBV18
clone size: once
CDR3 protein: CASSPWGRLEKLFF
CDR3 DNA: TGTGCCAGCTCACCATGGGGGCGCCTTGAAAAACTGTTTTTT

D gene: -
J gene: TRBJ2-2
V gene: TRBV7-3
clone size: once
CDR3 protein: CASSLGVNTGELFF
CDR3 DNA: TGTGCCAGCTCCCTAGGGGTAAACACCGGGGAGCTGTTTTTT

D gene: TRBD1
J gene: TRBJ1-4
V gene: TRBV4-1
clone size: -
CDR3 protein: CASSQGDRDDEKLFF
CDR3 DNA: TGCGCCAGCAGCCAAGGGGACAGGGATGATGAAAAACTGTTTTTT

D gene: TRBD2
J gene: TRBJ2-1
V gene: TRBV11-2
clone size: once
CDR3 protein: CASSLGTSGNEQFF
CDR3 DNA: TGTGCCAGCAGCTTAGGGACTAGCGGCAATGAGCAGTTCTTC

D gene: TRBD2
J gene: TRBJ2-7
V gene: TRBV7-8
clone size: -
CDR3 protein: CASSEGLAGFDEQYF
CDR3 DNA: TGTGCCAGCAGCGAGGGACTAGCGGGATTCGACGAGCAGTACTTC

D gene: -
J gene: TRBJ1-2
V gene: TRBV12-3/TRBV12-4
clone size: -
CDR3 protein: CASSFSDGYTF
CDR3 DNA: TGTGCCAGCAGTTTTTCAGATGGCTACACCTTC

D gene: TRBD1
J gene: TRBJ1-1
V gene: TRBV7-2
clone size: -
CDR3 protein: CASSPRRDRMLKNTEAFF
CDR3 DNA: TGTGCCAGCAGCCCCCGTAGGGACAGAATGTTGAAGAACACTGAAGCTTTCTTT

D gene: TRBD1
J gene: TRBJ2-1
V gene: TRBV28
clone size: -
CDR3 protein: CASIPGTVSYNEQFF
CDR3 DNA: TGTGCCAGCATACCCGGGACAGTCTCCTACAATGAGCAGTTCTTC

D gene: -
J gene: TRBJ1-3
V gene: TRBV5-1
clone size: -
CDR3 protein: CASSSSDADTIYF
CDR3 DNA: TGCGCCAGCAGCTCGTCAGACGCGGACACCATATATTTT

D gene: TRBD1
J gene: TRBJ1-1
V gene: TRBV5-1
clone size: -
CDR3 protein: CASSSLQGRTEAFF
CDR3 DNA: TGCGCCAGCAGCTCCCTACAGGGGAGGACTGAAGCTTTCTTT

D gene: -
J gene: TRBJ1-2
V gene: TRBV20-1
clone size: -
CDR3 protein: CSARQAGGYTF
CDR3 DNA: TGCAGTGCTAGACAAGCGGGTGGCTACACCTTC

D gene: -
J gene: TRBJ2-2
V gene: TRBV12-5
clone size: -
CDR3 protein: CASGTTYTGELFF
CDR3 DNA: TGTGCTAGCGGAACTACCTATACCGGGGAGCTGTTTTTT

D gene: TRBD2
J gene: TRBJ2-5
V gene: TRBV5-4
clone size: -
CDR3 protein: CASNTKRGGQEETQYF
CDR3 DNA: TGTGCCAGCAACACGAAACGGGGGGGGCAAGAGGAGACCCAGTACTTC

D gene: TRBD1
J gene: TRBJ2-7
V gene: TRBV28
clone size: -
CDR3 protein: CASSDSGGVSYEQYF
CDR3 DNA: TGTGCCAGCAGTGACTCAGGGGGCGTCTCCTACGAGCAGTACTTC

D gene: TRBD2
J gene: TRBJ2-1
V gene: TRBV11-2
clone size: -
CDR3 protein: CASSLPGLDEQFF
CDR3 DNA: TGTGCCAGCAGCTTACCTGGACTAGACGAGCAGTTCTTC

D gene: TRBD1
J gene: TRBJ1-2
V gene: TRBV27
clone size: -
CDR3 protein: CASSLLDRGEGYTF
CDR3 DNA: TGTGCCAGCAGTCTACTGGACAGGGGAGAAGGCTACACCTTC

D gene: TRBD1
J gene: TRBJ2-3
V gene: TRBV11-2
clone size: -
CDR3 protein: CASSLTGQGTDTQYF
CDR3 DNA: TGTGCCAGCAGCTTGACCGGACAGGGCACAGATACGCAGTATTTT

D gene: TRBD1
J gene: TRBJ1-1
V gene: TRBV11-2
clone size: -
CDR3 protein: CASSLVQGGTEAFF
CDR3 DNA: TGTGCCAGCAGCTTAGTTCAGGGGGGCACTGAAGCTTTCTTT

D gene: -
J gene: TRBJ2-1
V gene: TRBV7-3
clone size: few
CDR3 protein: CASSLVYSDEQFF
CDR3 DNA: TGTGCCAGCAGCTTAGTCTATTCTGATGAGCAGTTCTTC

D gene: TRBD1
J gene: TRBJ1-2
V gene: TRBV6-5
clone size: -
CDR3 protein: CASSQRGRFYGYTF
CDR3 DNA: TGTGCCAGCAGTCAGAGGGGGCGCTTCTATGGCTACACCTTC

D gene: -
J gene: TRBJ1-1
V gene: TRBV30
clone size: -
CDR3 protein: CAWSVYPGNTEAFF
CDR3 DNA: TGTGCCTGGAGTGTATATCCAGGGAACACTGAAGCTTTCTTT

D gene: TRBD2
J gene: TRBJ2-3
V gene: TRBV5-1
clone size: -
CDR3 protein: CASSFSAGGTDTQYF
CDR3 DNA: TGCGCCAGCAGCTTCTCAGCGGGAGGCACAGATACGCAGTATTTT

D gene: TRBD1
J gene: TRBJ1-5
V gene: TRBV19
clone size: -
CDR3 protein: CASSVTGGNQPQHF
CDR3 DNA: TGTGCCAGTAGCGTAACAGGGGGCAATCAGCCCCAGCATTTT

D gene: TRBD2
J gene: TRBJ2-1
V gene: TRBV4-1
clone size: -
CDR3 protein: CASSQDGFGAGAYNEQFF
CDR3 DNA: TGCGCCAGCAGCCAAGATGGTTTCGGGGCGGGAGCCTACAATGAGCAGTTCTTC

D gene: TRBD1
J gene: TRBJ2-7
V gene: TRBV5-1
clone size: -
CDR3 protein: CASSFTGGYEQYF
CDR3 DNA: TGCGCCAGCAGCTTTACAGGGGGCTACGAGCAGTACTTC

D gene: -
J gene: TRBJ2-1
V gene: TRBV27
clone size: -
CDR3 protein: CASSQRRGDEQFF
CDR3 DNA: TGTGCCAGCAGCCAAAGGCGGGGAGATGAGCAGTTCTTC

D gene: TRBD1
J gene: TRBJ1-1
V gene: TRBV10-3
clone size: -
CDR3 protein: CAISYQGDSEAFF
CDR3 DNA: TGTGCCATCAGTTACCAGGGGGATTCCGAAGCTTTCTTT

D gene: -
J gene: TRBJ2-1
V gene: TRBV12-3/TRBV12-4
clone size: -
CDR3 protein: CASSLGGDDEQFF
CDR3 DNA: TGTGCCAGCAGCCTGGGCGGGGATGATGAGCAGTTCTTC

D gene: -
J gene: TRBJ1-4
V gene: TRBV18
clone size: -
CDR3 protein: CASSPATNEKLFF
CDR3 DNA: TGTGCCAGCTCACCGGCCACTAATGAAAAACTGTTTTTT

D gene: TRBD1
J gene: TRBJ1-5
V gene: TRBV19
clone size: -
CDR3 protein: CASSPGTGPNQPQHF
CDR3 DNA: TGTGCCAGTAGTCCCGGGACAGGGCCTAATCAGCCCCAGCATTTT

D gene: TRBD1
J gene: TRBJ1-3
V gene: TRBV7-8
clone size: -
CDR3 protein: CASSLDPGGLGNTIYF
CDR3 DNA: TGTGCCAGCAGCTTAGATCCAGGGGGTTTGGGAAACACCATATATTTT

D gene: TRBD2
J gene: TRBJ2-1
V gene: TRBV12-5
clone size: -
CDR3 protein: CASGPGLAGGYNEQFF
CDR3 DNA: TGTGCTAGTGGCCCCGGTCTAGCGGGAGGTTACAATGAGCAGTTCTTC

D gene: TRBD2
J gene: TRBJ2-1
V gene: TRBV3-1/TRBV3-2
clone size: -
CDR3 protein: CASSQYFQLAGAEQFF
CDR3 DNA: TGTGCCAGCAGCCAGTATTTCCAACTAGCGGGAGCTGAGCAGTTCTTC

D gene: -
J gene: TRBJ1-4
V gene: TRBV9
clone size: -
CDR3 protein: CASSPDGATNEKLFF
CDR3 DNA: TGTGCCAGCAGCCCCGACGGAGCAACTAATGAAAAACTGTTTTTT

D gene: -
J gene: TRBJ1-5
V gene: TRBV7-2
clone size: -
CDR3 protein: CASSLQGLDQPQHF
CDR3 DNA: TGTGCCAGCAGCCTGCAGGGGCTGGATCAGCCCCAGCATTTT

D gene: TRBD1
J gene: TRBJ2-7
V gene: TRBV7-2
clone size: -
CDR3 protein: CASSLGDRARGEQYF
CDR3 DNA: TGTGCCAGCAGCTTAGGGGACAGGGCCCGCGGCGAGCAGTACTTC

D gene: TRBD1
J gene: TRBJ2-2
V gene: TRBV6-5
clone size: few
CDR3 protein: CASRRTGFVTGELFF
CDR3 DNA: TGTGCCAGCAGAAGGACAGGGTTTGTTACCGGGGAGCTGTTTTTT

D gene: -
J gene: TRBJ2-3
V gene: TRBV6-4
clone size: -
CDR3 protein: CASSGTGTDTQYF
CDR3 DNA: TGTGCCAGCAGTGGGACAGGCACAGATACGCAGTATTTT

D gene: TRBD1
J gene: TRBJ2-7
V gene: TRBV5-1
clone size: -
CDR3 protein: CASSAVTGVDGEQYF
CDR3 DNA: TGCGCCAGTTCGGCTGTGACAGGGGTTGATGGCGAGCAGTACTTC